This TCR beta chain was retrieved from a study of post-analysis software for immune sequencing data. Study-level background: Recorded disease courses covered relapsing-remitting, secondary progressive and progressive-relapsing multiple sclerosis. Some patients had no subtype annotation. Study conclusions and caveats: Those with multiple sclerosis, the patient group, showed significantly lower normalized Chao1 diversity than controls. Under F measure analysis, samples from one preparation batch co-clustered strongly.

Researchers reported that TCR beta cDNA libraries carried unique molecular identifiers. Researchers reported 520,000 or so cDNA molecules coming from around 1 to 9.1 million T cells. MiXCR, applied by TCRdb to the PCR reads, yields one record per CDR3 protein. The profile shows roughly 400,000 distinct CDR3 sequences, less than 40% of them singletons. This clonotype was seen a handful of times. Antigen: not known. This TCR was recovered from a girl aged 2 to 9 with multiple sclerosis. The specimen sequenced was blood.

The CDR3 here is CSARKEGYGYTF. Here the CDR3 DNA reads TGCAGTGCTAGGAAGGAGGGGTATGGCTACACCTTC. V is TRBV20-1 and J is TRBJ1-2, with a weak D call TRBD1 (5 bases). Trimming cost V 3 bases and J 5 bases, with 10 bases left between them. CDR1 and CDR2 from the germline V gene are DFQATT and SNEGSKA (reference sequence). This CDR3 spans 12 amino acids.